This TCR beta chain was captured by sequencing in a study of T cell responses to AZD1222 COVID-19 vaccine. Broader study findings: Only 5 to 7 AZD1222 recipients tested seropositive at baseline.

V was cut by 11 bases and J by 1 base, with 14 bases left in between. This CDR3 contains 13 residues. CDR1 and CDR2 from the germline V gene are MDHEN and SYDVKM. With respect to this clone: What it recognizes is unknown.

The method was immunoSEQ multiplex PCR; TCRdb's version includes in-frame clones alone and lacks a portion of them. The data hold 150,000 or so clones, with around 90% observed a single time. This clonotype originated in an adult in good health. The source material was peripheral blood, sampled on day 0 of AZD1222 vaccination. The chain employs TRBV28 and TRBJ1-1; TRBD1 might be the D (6 bases). The CDR3 sequence: CALIGGGNTEAFF. The CDR3 DNA sequence: TGTGCCCTTATAGGGGGGGGGAACACTGAAGCTTTCTTT.